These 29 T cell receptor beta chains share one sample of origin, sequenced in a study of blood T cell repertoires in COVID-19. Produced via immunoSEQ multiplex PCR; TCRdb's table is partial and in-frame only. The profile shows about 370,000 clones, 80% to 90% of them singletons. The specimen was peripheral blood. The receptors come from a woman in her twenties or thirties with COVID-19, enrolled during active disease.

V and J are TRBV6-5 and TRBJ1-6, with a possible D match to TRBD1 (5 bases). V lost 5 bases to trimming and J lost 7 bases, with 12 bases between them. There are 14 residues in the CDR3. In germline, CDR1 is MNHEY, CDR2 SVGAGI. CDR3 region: CASSTMHRNSPLHF. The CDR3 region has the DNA TGTGCCAGCAGTACAATGCACAGGAATTCACCCCTCCACTTT.

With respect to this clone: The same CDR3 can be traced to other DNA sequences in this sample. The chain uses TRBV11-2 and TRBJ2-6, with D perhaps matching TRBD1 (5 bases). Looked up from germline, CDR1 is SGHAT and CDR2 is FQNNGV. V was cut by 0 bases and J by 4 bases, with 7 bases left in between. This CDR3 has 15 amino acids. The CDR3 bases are TGTGCCAGCAGCTTAGACAGGGCAGGGGCCAACGTCCTGACTTTC. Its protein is CASSLDRAGANVLTF.

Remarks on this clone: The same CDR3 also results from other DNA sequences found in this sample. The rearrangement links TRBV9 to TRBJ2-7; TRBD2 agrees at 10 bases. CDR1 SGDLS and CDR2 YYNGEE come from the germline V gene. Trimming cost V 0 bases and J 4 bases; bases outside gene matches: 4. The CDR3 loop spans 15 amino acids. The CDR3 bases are TGTGCCAGCAGCGTAGCAGCTAGCGGGAGTTACGAGCAGTACTTC. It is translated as CASSVAASGSYEQYF.

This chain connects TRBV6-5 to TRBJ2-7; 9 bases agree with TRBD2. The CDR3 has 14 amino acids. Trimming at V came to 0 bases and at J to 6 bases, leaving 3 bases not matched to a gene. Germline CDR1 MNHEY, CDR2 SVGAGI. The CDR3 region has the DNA TGTGCCAGCAGTTACTCGCGGGAGGGCCGCGAGCAGTACTTC. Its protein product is CASSYSREGREQYF.

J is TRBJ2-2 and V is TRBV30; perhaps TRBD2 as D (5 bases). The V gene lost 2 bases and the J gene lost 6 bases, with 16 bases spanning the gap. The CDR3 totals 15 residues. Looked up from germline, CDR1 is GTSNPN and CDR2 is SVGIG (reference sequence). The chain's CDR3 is CAWSQRLGWAGELFF. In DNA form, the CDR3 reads TGTGCCTGGAGTCAGCGGCTGGGGTGGGCCGGGGAGCTGTTTTTT.

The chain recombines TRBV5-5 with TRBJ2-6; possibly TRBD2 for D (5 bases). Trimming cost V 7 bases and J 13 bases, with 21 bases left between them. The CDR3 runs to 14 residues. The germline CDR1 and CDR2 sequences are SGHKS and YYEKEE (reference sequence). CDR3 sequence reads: CASVSLDRGGVLTF. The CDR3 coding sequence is TGTGCCAGCGTTAGCCTGGATCGGGGTGGGGTCCTGACTTTC.

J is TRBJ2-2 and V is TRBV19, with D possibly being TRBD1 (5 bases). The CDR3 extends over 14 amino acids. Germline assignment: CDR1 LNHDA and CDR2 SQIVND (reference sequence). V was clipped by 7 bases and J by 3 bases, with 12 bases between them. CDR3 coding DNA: TGTGCCAGTAAAGGGGCAGTAGACACCGGGGAGCTGTTTTTT. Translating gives CASKGAVDTGELFF.

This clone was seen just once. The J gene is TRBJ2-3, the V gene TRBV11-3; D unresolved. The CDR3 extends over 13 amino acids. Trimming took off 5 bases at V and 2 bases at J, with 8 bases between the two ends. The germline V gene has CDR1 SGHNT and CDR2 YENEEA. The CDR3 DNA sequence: TGTGCCAGCAGCCCACAGTACACAGATACGCAGTATTTT. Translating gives CASSPQYTDTQYF. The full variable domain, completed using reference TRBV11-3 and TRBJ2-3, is EAGVVQSPRYKIIEKKQPVAFWCNPISGHNTLYWYLQNLGQGPELLIRYENEEAVDDSQLPKDRFSAERLKGVDSTLKIQPAELGDSAVYLCASSPQYTDTQYFGPGTRLTVL.

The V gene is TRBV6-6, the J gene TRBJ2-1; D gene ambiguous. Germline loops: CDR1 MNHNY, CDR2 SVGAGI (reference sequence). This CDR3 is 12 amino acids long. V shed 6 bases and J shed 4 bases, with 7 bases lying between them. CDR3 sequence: CASRERYNEQFF. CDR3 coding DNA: TGTGCCAGCAGAGAGAGATACAATGAGCAGTTCTTC.

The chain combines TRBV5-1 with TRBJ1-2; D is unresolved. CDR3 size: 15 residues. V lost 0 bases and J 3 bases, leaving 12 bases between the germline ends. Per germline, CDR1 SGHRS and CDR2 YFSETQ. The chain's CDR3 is CASSLGTPNDYGYTF. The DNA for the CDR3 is TGCGCCAGCAGCTTGGGGACTCCCAACGACTATGGCTACACCTTC.

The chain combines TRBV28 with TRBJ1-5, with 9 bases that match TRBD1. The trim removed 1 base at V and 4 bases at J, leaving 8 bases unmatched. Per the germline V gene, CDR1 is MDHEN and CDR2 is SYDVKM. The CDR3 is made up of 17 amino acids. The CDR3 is CASSLFRTGAGNQPQHF. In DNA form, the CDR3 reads TGTGCCAGCAGTTTATTTAGGACAGGGGCTGGGAATCAGCCCCAGCATTTT.

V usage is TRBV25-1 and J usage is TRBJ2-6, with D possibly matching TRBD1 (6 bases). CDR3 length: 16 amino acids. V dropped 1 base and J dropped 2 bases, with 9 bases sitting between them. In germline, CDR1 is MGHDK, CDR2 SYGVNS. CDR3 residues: CASSEWQGTGANVLTF. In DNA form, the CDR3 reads TGTGCCAGCAGTGAATGGCAGGGGACTGGGGCCAACGTCCTGACTTTC.

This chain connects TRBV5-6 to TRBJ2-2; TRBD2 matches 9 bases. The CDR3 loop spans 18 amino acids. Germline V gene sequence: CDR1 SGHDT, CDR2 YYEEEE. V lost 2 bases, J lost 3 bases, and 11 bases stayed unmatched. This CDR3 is CASSFSRVSGSYTGELFF. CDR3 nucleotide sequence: TGTGCCAGCAGCTTCTCTCGGGTTAGCGGGAGTTACACCGGGGAGCTGTTTTTT. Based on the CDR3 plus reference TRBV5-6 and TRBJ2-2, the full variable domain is DAGVTQSPTHLIKTRGQQVTLRCSPKSGHDTVSWYQQALGQGPQFIFQYYEEEERQRGNFPDRFSGHQFPNYSSELNVNALLLGDSALYLCASSFSRVSGSYTGELFFGEGSRLTVL.

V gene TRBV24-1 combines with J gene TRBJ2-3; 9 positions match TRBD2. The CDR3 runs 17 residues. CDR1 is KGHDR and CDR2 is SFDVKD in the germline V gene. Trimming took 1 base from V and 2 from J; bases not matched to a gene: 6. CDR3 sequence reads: CATSDFGTSSLTDTQYF. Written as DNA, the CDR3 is TGTGCCACCAGTGATTTCGGGACTAGCAGTCTCACAGATACGCAGTATTTT.

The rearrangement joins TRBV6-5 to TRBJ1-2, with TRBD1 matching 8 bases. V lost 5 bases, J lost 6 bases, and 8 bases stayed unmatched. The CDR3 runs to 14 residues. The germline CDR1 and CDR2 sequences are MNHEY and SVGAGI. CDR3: CASSRGQGIDGYTF. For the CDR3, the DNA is TGTGCCAGCAGTCGCGGACAGGGAATCGATGGCTACACCTTC.

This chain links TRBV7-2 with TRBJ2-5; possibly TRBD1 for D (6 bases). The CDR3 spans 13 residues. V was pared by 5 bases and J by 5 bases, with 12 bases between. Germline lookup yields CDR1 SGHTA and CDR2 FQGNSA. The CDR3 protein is CASSRQAGETQYF. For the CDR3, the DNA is TGTGCCAGCAGCCGACAGGCCGGGGAGACCCAGTACTTC.

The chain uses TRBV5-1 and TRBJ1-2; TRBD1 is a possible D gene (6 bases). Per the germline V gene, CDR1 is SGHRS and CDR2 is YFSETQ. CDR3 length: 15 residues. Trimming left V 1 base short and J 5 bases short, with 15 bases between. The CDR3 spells CASSLSAGAFYGYTF. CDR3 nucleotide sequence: TGCGCCAGCAGCTTGAGTGCGGGGGCGTTTTATGGCTACACCTTC.

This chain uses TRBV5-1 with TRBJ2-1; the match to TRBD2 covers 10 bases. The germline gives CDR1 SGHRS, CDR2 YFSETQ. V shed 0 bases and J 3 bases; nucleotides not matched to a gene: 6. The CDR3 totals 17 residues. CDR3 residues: CASSLEVLAGDYNEQFF. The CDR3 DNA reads TGCGCCAGCAGCTTGGAGGTTCTAGCGGGAGACTACAATGAGCAGTTCTTC.

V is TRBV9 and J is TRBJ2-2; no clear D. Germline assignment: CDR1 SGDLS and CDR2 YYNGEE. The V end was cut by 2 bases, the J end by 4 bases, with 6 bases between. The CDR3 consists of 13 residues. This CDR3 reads CASSVLPTGELFF. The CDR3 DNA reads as TGTGCCAGCAGCGTCCTTCCCACCGGGGAGCTGTTTTTT. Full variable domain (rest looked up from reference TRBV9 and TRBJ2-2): DSGVTQTPKHLITATGQRVTLRCSPRSGDLSVYWYQQSLDQGLQFLIQYYNGEERAKGNILERFSAQQFPDLHSELNLSSLELGDSALYFCASSVLPTGELFFGEGSRLTVL.

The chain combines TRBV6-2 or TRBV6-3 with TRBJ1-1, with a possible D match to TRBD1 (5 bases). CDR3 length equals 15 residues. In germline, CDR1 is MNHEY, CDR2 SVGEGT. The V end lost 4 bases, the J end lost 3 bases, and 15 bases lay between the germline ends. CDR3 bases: TGTGCCAGCAGTTTACGGGGGGTGATGGACACTGAAGCTTTCTTT. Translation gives CASSLRGVMDTEAFF.

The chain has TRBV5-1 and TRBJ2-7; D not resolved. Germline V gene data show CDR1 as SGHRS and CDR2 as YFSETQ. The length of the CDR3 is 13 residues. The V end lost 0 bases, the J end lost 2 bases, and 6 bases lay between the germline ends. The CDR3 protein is CASSLGPTYEQYF. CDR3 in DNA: TGCGCCAGCAGCTTGGGGCCAACCTACGAGCAGTACTTC.

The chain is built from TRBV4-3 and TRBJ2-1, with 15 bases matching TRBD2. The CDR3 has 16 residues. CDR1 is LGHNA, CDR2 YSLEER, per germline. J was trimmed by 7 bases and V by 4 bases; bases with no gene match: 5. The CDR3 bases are TGCGCCAGCAGCCTCAGGGGGACTAGCGGGGGGAATGAGCAGTTCTTC. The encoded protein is CASSLRGTSGGNEQFF.

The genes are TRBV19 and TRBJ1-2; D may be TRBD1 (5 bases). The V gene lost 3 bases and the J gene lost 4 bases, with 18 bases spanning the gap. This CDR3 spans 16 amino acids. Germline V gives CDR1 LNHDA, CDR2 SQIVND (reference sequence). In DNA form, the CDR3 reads TGTGCCAGTAGTATCGCCGGGACTCCTCCTTTCTATGGCTACACCTTC. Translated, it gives CASSIAGTPPFYGYTF.

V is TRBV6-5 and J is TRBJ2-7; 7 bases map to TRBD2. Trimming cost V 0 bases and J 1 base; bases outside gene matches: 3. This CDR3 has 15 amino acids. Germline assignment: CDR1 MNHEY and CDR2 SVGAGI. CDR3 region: CASSYSRGTSYEQYF. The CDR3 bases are TGTGCCAGCAGTTACTCGCGGGGGACTTCCTACGAGCAGTACTTC.

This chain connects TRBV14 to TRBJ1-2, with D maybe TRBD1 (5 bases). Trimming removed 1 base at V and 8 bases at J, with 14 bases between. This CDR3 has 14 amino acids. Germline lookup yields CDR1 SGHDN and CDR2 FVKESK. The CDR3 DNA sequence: TGTGCCAGCAGCCAAGTATCCAGGGTAGACGGCTACACCTTC. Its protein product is CASSQVSRVDGYTF.

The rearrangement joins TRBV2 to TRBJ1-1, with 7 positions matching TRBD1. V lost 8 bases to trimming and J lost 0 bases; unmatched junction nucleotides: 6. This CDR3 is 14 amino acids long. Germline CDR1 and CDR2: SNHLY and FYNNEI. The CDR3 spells CASRRDRLNTEAFF. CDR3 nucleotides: TGTGCCAGCCGGCGGGACAGACTGAACACTGAAGCTTTCTTT.

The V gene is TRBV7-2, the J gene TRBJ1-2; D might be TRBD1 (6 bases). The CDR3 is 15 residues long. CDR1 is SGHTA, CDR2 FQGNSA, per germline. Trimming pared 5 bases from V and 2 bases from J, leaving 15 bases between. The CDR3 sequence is CASSPRDRLNYGYTF. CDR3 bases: TGTGCCAGCAGCCCCCGAGACAGGTTGAACTATGGCTACACCTTC.

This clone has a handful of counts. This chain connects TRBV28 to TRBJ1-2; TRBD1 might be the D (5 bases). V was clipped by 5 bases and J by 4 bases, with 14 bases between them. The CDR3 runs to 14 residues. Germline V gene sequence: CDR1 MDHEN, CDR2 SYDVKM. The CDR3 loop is CASSPRDGLYGYTF. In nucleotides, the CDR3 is TGTGCCAGCAGTCCGCGGGACGGCCTCTATGGCTACACCTTC.

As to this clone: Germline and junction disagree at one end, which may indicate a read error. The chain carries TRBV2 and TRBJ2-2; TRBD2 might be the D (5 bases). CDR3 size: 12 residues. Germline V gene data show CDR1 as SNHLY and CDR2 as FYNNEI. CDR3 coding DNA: TGTGCCACCAGTAGCGAGCCCGGGGAGCTGTTTTTT. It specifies CATSSEPGELFF.